These 22 T cell receptor beta chains were all obtained from the same sample, sequenced in a study. Each CDR3 protein is one row after TCRdb ran MiXCR on the RT-PCR reads. The sample includes about 680,000 distinct CDR3 sequences, over 12% of them seen just once. Material for sequencing was memory CD4+ T cells from blood. The receptors were gathered from a female donor in good health, serving as a healthy control.

This clonotype was counted ten times or more. In DNA, the CDR3 is TGTGCCAGCAGGAGGGACTATAGCGGGAGGCCACCTACCTACGAGCAGTACTTC. This translates into CASRRDYSGRPPTYEQYF. J is TRBJ2-7 and V is TRBV6-5; 10 bases fit TRBD2. The V gene end was trimmed by 6 bases and the J gene end by 2 bases; junction bases not matched to a gene: 16. From germline, CDR1 is MNHEY and CDR2 SVGAGI. This CDR3 contains 18 residues.

CDR3 in amino acids: CASSDRVPLNTEAFF. The CDR3 DNA reads TGTGCCAGCAGTGACAGGGTGCCCCTGAACACTGAAGCTTTCTTT. V and J are TRBV6-1 and TRBJ1-1; TRBD1 is a possible D gene (5 bases). Per the germline V gene, CDR1 is MNHNS and CDR2 is SASEGT. This CDR3 spans 15 amino acids. Trimming pared 3 bases from V and 0 bases from J, leaving 11 bases between.

The gene calls are TRBV20-1 and TRBJ2-2, with TRBD2 identical over 8 bases. The length of the CDR3 is 16 residues. The junction had 8 bases not matched to a gene; V was cut back by 3 bases and J by 2 bases. CDR1 and CDR2 from the germline V gene are DFQATT and SNEGSKA (reference sequence). The CDR3 region has the DNA TGCAGTGCTAGGGATAGCGGGGCCCCCAACACCGGGGAGCTGTTTTTT. It encodes CSARDSGAPNTGELFF.

The sample holds a few counts of this clonotype. V usage is TRBV5-1 and J usage is TRBJ1-2; the D is unclear. The CDR3 consists of 13 residues. Deletions cut 2 bases from V and 4 bases from J, with 9 bases between. The germline V gene has CDR1 SGHRS and CDR2 YFSETQ. CDR3 in DNA: TGCGCCAGCAGCTTAAACAGCGGCTATGGCTACACCTTC. Protein sequence: CASSLNSGYGYTF.

This clonotype was seen many times. This chain connects TRBV7-9 to TRBJ1-1, with D unresolved. V lost 1 base, J lost 2 bases, and 14 bases lay in between. The germline V gene encodes CDR1 SEHNR and CDR2 FQNEAQ (reference sequence). CDR3 length equals 16 residues. The CDR3 here is CASSLGMQAPNTEAFF. The CDR3 DNA sequence: TGTGCCAGCAGCTTAGGGATGCAGGCCCCCAACACTGAAGCTTTCTTT.

The chain recombines TRBV20-1 with TRBJ1-1, with unresolved D. Germline lookup yields CDR1 DFQATT and CDR2 SNEGSKA (reference sequence). V was trimmed by 0 bases and J by 4 bases, leaving 3 bases between them. This CDR3 contains 11 residues. The CDR3 DNA reads as TGCAGTGCTAGAGACTTCACTGAAGCTTTCTTT. The encoded protein is CSARDFTEAFF.

This clonotype was recorded many times. The chain joins TRBV20-1 to TRBJ1-1; D is perhaps TRBD1 (5 bases). With 4 bases removed from V and 2 bases from J, the gap between germline ends came to 11 bases. The germline V gene encodes CDR1 DFQATT and CDR2 SNEGSKA (reference sequence). The length of the CDR3 is 13 residues. CDR3 sequence reads: CSAITGTNTEAFF. In DNA form, the CDR3 reads TGCAGTGCTATCACGGGGACTAACACTGAAGCTTTCTTT.

This rearrangement joins TRBV6-2 or TRBV6-3 to TRBJ2-2, with a possible D match to TRBD1 (6 bases). The CDR3 spans 14 residues. Germline CDR1 MNHEY, CDR2 SVGEGT. V lost 6 bases and J lost 6, with 14 bases in between. Here the CDR3 reads CASSYHRDSGELFF. The CDR3 DNA reads as TGTGCCAGCAGCTACCACAGGGATTCCGGGGAGCTGTTTTTT.

This clonotype was observed many times. The rearrangement links TRBV6-5 to TRBJ2-2, with 7 positions matching TRBD1. This CDR3 comprises 15 residues. J was trimmed by 4 bases and V by 5 bases; bases with no gene match: 7. CDR1 is MNHEY and CDR2 is SVGAGI in the germline V gene. CDR3 region: CASSRGQMATGELFF. CDR3 DNA: TGTGCCAGCAGTCGGGGACAGATGGCCACCGGGGAGCTGTTTTTT.

The V gene is TRBV11-2, the J gene TRBJ2-1; D uncertain. The CDR3 length is 16 residues. Deletions cut 1 base from V and 6 bases from J, with 16 bases between. In germline, CDR1 is SGHAT, CDR2 FQNNGV. The CDR3 nucleotides are TGTGCCAGCAGCTTAGGTCTGGGGATGGTACGCAATGAGCAGTTCTTC. Amino acid sequence: CASSLGLGMVRNEQFF.

The chain combines TRBV10-3 with TRBJ1-4; perhaps TRBD1 as D (5 bases). Germline loops: CDR1 ENHRY, CDR2 SYGVKD. V lost 3 bases to trimming and J lost 2 bases, with 10 bases between them. The CDR3 runs 15 residues. DNA of the CDR3: TGTGCCATCAGTGATACGGGGCGGACTAATGAAAAACTGTTTTTT. Protein sequence: CAISDTGRTNEKLFF.

This chain connects TRBV12-3 or TRBV12-4 to TRBJ2-7; 14 bases map to TRBD2. V dropped 3 bases and J dropped 6; count of bases not matched to a gene: 10. The CDR3 is made up of 17 amino acids. The CDR3 region has the DNA TGTGCCAGCAGTTTTGGGGGACTAGCGGGAGTCATGAGCGAGCAGTACTTC. Amino acid sequence: CASSFGGLAGVMSEQYF.

This clonotype showed up just a few times. The chain links TRBV4-3 to TRBJ2-7, with TRBD1 matching over 10 bases. The CDR3 extends over 15 amino acids. V lost 4 bases and J lost 4; bases outside the gene matches: 7. In germline, CDR1 is LGHNA, CDR2 YSLEER. The CDR3 protein is CASSPIGQGGYEQYF. CDR3 DNA sequence: TGCGCCAGCAGCCCAATCGGACAGGGGGGTTACGAGCAGTACTTC.

This chain uses TRBV29-1 with TRBJ2-2; D remains ambiguous. V lost 3 bases and J lost 3, with 11 bases in between. The CDR3 contains 14 residues. Germline-derived CDR1 and CDR2 are SQVTM and ANQGSEA. The CDR3 DNA is TGCAGCGTTGAGAAGGGATCCTACACCGGGGAGCTGTTTTTT. This translates into CSVEKGSYTGELFF.

This clonotype was seen at least ten times. The CDR3 DNA reads TGTGCCAGCAGCTTGGGGTTGCGAACTGAAGCTTTCTTT. As protein: CASSLGLRTEAFF. The rearrangement uses TRBV7-9 and TRBJ1-1, with unresolved D. The CDR3 extends over 13 amino acids. V lost 3 bases and J 5 bases, leaving 10 bases between the germline ends. Per the germline V gene, CDR1 is SEHNR and CDR2 is FQNEAQ (reference sequence).

This clonotype was detected a few times. The rearrangement uses TRBV20-1 and TRBJ1-2, with a weak D call TRBD1 (5 bases). The length of the CDR3 is 14 residues. Trimming removed 4 bases from V and 6 bases from J, with 18 bases in between. Germline V CDR1 and CDR2: DFQATT, SNEGSKA (reference sequence). CDR3 residues: CSAKVRDGWDGYTF. The CDR3 bases are TGCAGTGCTAAAGTCCGGGACGGATGGGATGGCTACACCTTC.

The chain carries TRBV28 and TRBJ2-7; D may be TRBD1 (5 bases). This CDR3 is built from 12 residues. Germline V gene lookup returns CDR1 MDHEN and CDR2 SYDVKM. Trimming removed 6 bases from V and 5 bases from J, with 11 bases in between. In nucleotides, the CDR3 is TGTGCCAGCAGGCCAGGGCTTCACGAGCAGTACTTC. Its translation is CASRPGLHEQYF. The variable domain in full, with the rest retrieved from reference TRBV28 and TRBJ2-7, is DVKVTQSSRYLVKRTGEKVFLECVQDMDHENMFWYRQDPGLGLRLIYFSYDVKMKEKGDIPEGYSVSREKKERFSLILESASTNQTSMYLCASRPGLHEQYFGPGTRLTVT.

This clonotype was counted between two and nine times. The rearrangement links TRBV6-4 to TRBJ1-1; no clear D gene. Looked up from germline, CDR1 is MRHNA and CDR2 is SNTAGT. The CDR3 has 13 amino acids. Trimming took off 3 bases at V and 0 bases at J, with 5 bases between the two ends. The CDR3 loop is CASSEWMNTEAFF. The CDR3 DNA is TGTGCCAGCAGTGAATGGATGAACACTGAAGCTTTCTTT.

In this sample, this clonotype turned up many times. This sequence joins TRBV20-1 and TRBJ2-3; 9 nucleotides match TRBD1. V gave up 0 bases and J gave up 3 bases; unmatched junction bases: 10. The germline CDR1 and CDR2 sequences are DFQATT and SNEGSKA (reference sequence). This CDR3 comprises 17 residues. Written as DNA, the CDR3 is TGCAGTGCTAGAGAAAGGGGGACAGGGAGAAGGACAGATACGCAGTATTTT. Translation: CSARERGTGRRTDTQYF.

This clonotype was found a few times. The V and J genes are TRBV27 and TRBJ2-1; D perhaps matches TRBD2 (6 bases). V was pared by 0 bases and J by 7 bases, with 16 bases between. CDR1 is MNHEY, CDR2 SMNVEV, per germline (reference sequence). The CDR3 loop spans 16 amino acids. The CDR3 spells CASSLSLTGAGNEQFF. CDR3 nucleotide sequence: TGTGCCAGCAGTTTATCTCTAACGGGAGCTGGGAATGAGCAGTTCTTC.

This clonotype was seen at least ten times. The chain couples TRBV12-3 or TRBV12-4 to TRBJ2-2; TRBD1 matches 11 bases. J was trimmed by 7 bases and V by 5 bases; bases with no gene match: 9. The CDR3 spans 16 residues. CDR3 bases: TGTGCCAGCAGTCTGGACAGGGGGCGTTTGGACGGGGAGCTGTTTTTT. Translated: CASSLDRGRLDGELFF.

As to this clonotype: A clone one base away is much larger, so this may be a read error. CDR3 bases: TGCAGTGCTAGAGTAAAGACAGGTCTTTACAATGAGCAGTTCTTC. This codes for CSARVKTGLYNEQFF. This chain connects TRBV20-1 to TRBJ2-1; TRBD1 might be the D (6 bases). The CDR3 runs 15 residues. V lost 1 base, J lost 4 bases, and 14 bases lay in between. The germline V gene encodes CDR1 DFQATT and CDR2 SNEGSKA (reference sequence).